This entry lists 18 T cell receptor beta chains sequenced from one sample in a study of cytomegalovirus exposure and HLA in healthy donors. PCR amplification relied on 60 Vbeta primers (plus 13 Jbeta primers). Sequencing was performed with immunoSEQ multiplex PCR; in TCRdb, only in-frame clones are kept and a portion is missing. The sample holds some 150,000 clones; roughly 78% are singletons and the top ten take around 3%. Sequenced material: PBMCs. These receptor sequences come from a man aged 18 to 29 in good health and CMV-seropositive.

V gene TRBV27 combines with J gene TRBJ1-2; perhaps TRBD1 as D (5 bases). V was cut by 5 bases and J by 3 bases, with 13 bases left in between. Germline V gene data show CDR1 as MNHEY and CDR2 as SMNVEV (reference sequence). The CDR3 is 14 amino acids. Here the CDR3 reads CASSPLDSYYGYTF. CDR3 DNA: TGTGCCAGCAGTCCCCTAGACAGCTACTATGGCTACACCTTC.

V and J are TRBV7-9 and TRBJ2-1; 9 bases line up with TRBD2. Germline values: CDR1 SEHNR, CDR2 FQNEAQ (reference sequence). The length of the CDR3 is 18 residues. The ends lost 6 bases at V and 4 bases at J; junction bases unmatched: 16. In DNA form, the CDR3 reads TGTGCCAGCAGGGCTGTAGCGGGAGAATCGGTTGGGTACAATGAGCAGTTCTTC. Residues: CASRAVAGESVGYNEQFF.

This chain links TRBV19 with TRBJ2-7; 8 bases match TRBD1. The CDR3 is made up of 14 amino acids. The junction had 5 bases not matched to a gene; V was cut back by 5 bases and J by 2 bases. CDR1 and CDR2 (germline): LNHDA, SQIVND (reference sequence). The CDR3 DNA reads as TGTGCCAGTAGTGACAGGGGCTCGACCTACGAGCAGTACTTC. It is translated as CASSDRGSTYEQYF.

The rearrangement joins TRBV25-1 to TRBJ1-2; 9 nucleotides agree with TRBD1. J lost 8 bases, V lost 6 bases, and 10 bases had no gene match. The CDR3 spans 14 residues. The germline gives CDR1 MGHDK, CDR2 SYGVNS. This CDR3 is CASRGTGHEKGYTF. DNA of the CDR3: TGTGCCAGCAGAGGGACAGGGCATGAGAAAGGCTACACCTTC.

The V call is TRBV20-1, the J call TRBJ1-1, with 10 bases lining up with TRBD1. The CDR3 runs to 10 residues. The V gene end was trimmed by 5 bases and the J gene end by 11 bases; junction bases not matched to a gene: 2. CDR1 is DFQATT, CDR2 SNEGSKA, per germline (reference sequence). The CDR3 nucleotides read TGCAGTGCTGAGGACAGGGGGGCTTTCTTT. Amino acids: CSAEDRGAFF.

The chain has TRBV5-1 and TRBJ2-7, with 7 bases that match TRBD2. CDR1 is SGHRS, CDR2 YFSETQ, per germline. V gave up 0 bases and J gave up 3 bases; unmatched junction bases: 3. This CDR3 has 14 residues. This CDR3 reads CASSLGAGNYEQYF. As DNA, the CDR3 is TGCGCCAGCAGCTTGGGAGCGGGAAACTACGAGCAGTACTTC.

This clone occurred once. The rearrangement joins TRBV7-6 to TRBJ1-4; 9 bases align to TRBD1. CDR1 is SGHVS and CDR2 is FNYEAQ in the germline V gene. V gave up 5 bases and J gave up 15 bases; unmatched junction bases: 7. The CDR3 is 12 residues long. CDR3 amino acids: CASSPGQGFLFF. CDR3 DNA sequence: TGTGCCAGCAGCCCAGGACAGGGGTTCTTGTTTTTT.

The chain couples TRBV30 to TRBJ1-6; 7 bases are a match to TRBD1. Germline V gene lookup returns CDR1 GTSNPN and CDR2 SVGIG (reference sequence). This CDR3 region has 15 residues. Trimming cost V 2 bases and J 7 bases; bases outside gene matches: 8. CDR3 in amino acids: CAWSLETGVNSPLHF. The CDR3 DNA sequence: TGTGCCTGGAGTTTAGAAACAGGGGTGAATTCACCCCTCCACTTT.

The rearrangement links TRBV2 to TRBJ2-3, with D possibly matching TRBD2 (7 bases). The germline V gene has CDR1 SNHLY and CDR2 FYNNEI. The V gene lost 9 bases and the J gene lost 5 bases, with 18 bases spanning the gap. The CDR3 is 14 amino acids. The CDR3 nucleotides are TGTGCCAGTCCCAAGGGGGAGGGGGAAGATACGCAGTATTTT. Protein sequence: CASPKGEGEDTQYF.

Turning to this clone: A junction end diverges from the germline sequence, so it may reflect a read error. The chain is built from TRBV7-7 and TRBJ2-5; D is unresolved. Per germline, CDR1 SSHAT and CDR2 FNYEAQ (reference sequence). There are 13 residues in the CDR3. CDR3 in amino acids: CASSFSLSETQYF. The DNA of the CDR3 is TGTGCTAGCAGCTTTAGTCTCTCAGAGACCCAGTACTTC.

The rearrangement links TRBV7-9 to TRBJ2-7; 7 nucleotides align to TRBD1. This CDR3 spans 14 amino acids. Germline-derived CDR1 and CDR2 are SEHNR and FQNEAQ (reference sequence). After removal of 5 bases from V and 3 bases from J, the junction contained 7 bases not matched to a gene. CDR3 DNA sequence: TGTGCCAGCAGCCCGACAGGGTCCGTCTACGAGCAGTACTTC. The encoded protein is CASSPTGSVYEQYF.

This chain joins TRBV5-1 and TRBJ1-1; tentatively, D is TRBD1 (5 bases). V shed 0 bases and J shed 4 bases, with 10 bases lying between them. Germline CDR1 SGHRS, CDR2 YFSETQ. The CDR3 runs 14 residues. CDR3 in DNA: TGCGCCAGCAGCTTGGGGGGCTCCGGCACTGAAGCTTTCTTT. Encoded protein: CASSLGGSGTEAFF.

The V call is TRBV29-1, the J call TRBJ1-2; D is unresolved. Germline loops: CDR1 SQVTM, CDR2 ANQGSEA. The CDR3 runs 12 residues. Trimming cost V 7 bases and J 0 bases, with 9 bases left between them. DNA for the CDR3: TGCAGCGCCCAAAACACTAACTATGGCTACACCTTC. Amino acids: CSAQNTNYGYTF.

The rearrangement links TRBV18 to TRBJ2-5; TRBD2 matches at 11 bases. Germline V gene data show CDR1 as KGHSH and CDR2 as LQKENI. This CDR3 is built from 16 residues. V was clipped by 3 bases and J by 1 base; unmatched bases: 4. CDR3 nucleotides: TGTGCCAGCTCACCCCGGACTAGCGGGTCCCAAGAGACCCAGTACTTC. Its protein product is CASSPRTSGSQETQYF.

The chain is built from TRBV13 and TRBJ2-2; 8 bases are a match to TRBD2. CDR1 PRHDT and CDR2 FYEKMQ come from the germline V gene (reference sequence). This CDR3 contains 17 residues. Unmatched junction bases numbered 15, after V lost 8 bases and J lost 4 bases. For the CDR3, the DNA is TGTGCCAGCGGTTTCGACGGGAGGGAGAGTAGCACCGGGGAGCTGTTTTTT. Residues: CASGFDGRESSTGELFF.

For this clone: The junction departs from the called germline gene at one end, perhaps through a read error. The chain joins TRBV6-1 to TRBJ2-1, with a weak D call TRBD2 (6 bases). There are 15 residues in the CDR3. Germline V CDR1 and CDR2: MNHNS, SASEGT. CDR3 nucleotides: TGTGCCAGCAGTGACAAAAGCGTAGCGGCTGAGGAGCAGATCTTC. Translating it yields CASSDKSVAAEEQIF.

The chain is built from TRBV5-1 and TRBJ1-2; D not certain. V was trimmed by 6 bases and J by 7 bases, leaving 19 bases between them. Germline V lookup: CDR1 SGHRS, CDR2 YFSETQ. The length of the CDR3 is 14 residues. The CDR3 reads CASTPGGDLSGYTF. The CDR3 region has the DNA TGCGCCAGCACACCAGGTGGCGATTTGAGTGGCTACACCTTC.

The V gene is TRBV27, the J gene TRBJ2-2; 13 bases align to TRBD2. Germline V gene sequence: CDR1 MNHEY, CDR2 SMNVEV (reference sequence). CDR3 length equals 19 residues. V lost 6 bases, J lost 6 bases, and 16 bases stayed unmatched. The CDR3 bases are TGTGCCAGCAGAACAAACGACGGACTAGCGGGAGAGAGAGCCGGGGAGCTGTTTTTT. Protein: CASRTNDGLAGERAGELFF.